One sample yielded the 26 T cell receptor beta chains listed below, sequenced in a study of somatic mutations in cytotoxic T cells in rheumatoid arthritis. Method: immunoSEQ multiplex PCR; TCRdb's copy keeps in-frame clones and lacks some. This table has 14,000 or so clones, over 60% appearing once. The sequenced sample was CD8+ T cells sorted from blood. Receptors were obtained from an adult with rheumatoid arthritis.

The V and J genes are TRBV29-1 and TRBJ2-7, with 13 bases lining up with TRBD2. The CDR3 sequence is 18 residues long. CDR1 is SQVTM and CDR2 is ANQGSEA in the germline V gene. After removal of 3 bases from V and 0 bases from J, the junction contained 11 bases not matched to a gene. The CDR3 loop is CSVEGGGGLAGDSYEQYF. The DNA of the CDR3 is TGCAGCGTTGAGGGGGGTGGAGGACTAGCGGGGGACTCCTACGAGCAGTACTTC.

V gene TRBV10-3 combines with J gene TRBJ2-2; D uncertain. Per germline, CDR1 ENHRY and CDR2 SYGVKD. This CDR3 spans 13 amino acids. Trimming removed 3 bases at V and 4 bases at J, with 6 bases between. The CDR3 DNA reads as TGTGCCATCAGTGACGTGGGCACCGGGGAGCTGTTTTTT. Residues: CAISDVGTGELFF.

V and J are TRBV30 and TRBJ2-7; no clear D. The CDR3 length is 13 residues. With 2 bases removed from V and 0 bases from J, the gap between germline ends came to 8 bases. The germline V gene encodes CDR1 GTSNPN and CDR2 SVGIG (reference sequence). CDR3 residues: CAWSTDNSYEQYF. CDR3 sequence (DNA): TGTGCCTGGAGTACAGACAACTCCTACGAGCAGTACTTC.

The chain uses TRBV9 and TRBJ2-5, with D possibly TRBD1 on 5 matching bases. CDR1 SGDLS and CDR2 YYNGEE come from the germline V gene. The CDR3 is 15 amino acids. Trimming removed 0 bases at V and 2 bases at J, with 11 bases between. The CDR3 nucleotides are TGTGCCAGCAGCGTAGTTGCCCCAGGGCAAGAGACCCAGTACTTC. Its protein is CASSVVAPGQETQYF.

The gene calls are TRBV28 and TRBJ2-3; no firm D call. The V end was cut by 7 bases, the J end by 2 bases, with 13 bases between. The CDR3 contains 14 residues. Germline V lookup: CDR1 MDHEN, CDR2 SYDVKM. CDR3 sequence (DNA): TGTGCCAGCAACATGGGCGGCTACACAGATACGCAGTATTTT. It yields the protein CASNMGGYTDTQYF.

The rearrangement joins TRBV6-5 to TRBJ2-2; TRBD2 matches 9 bases. CDR3 size: 15 residues. V gave up 10 bases and J gave up 1 base; unmatched junction bases: 7. Germline CDR1 MNHEY, CDR2 SVGAGI. The CDR3 loop is CATQQLAGNTGELFF. The CDR3 region has the DNA TGTGCCACCCAACAACTAGCGGGGAACACCGGGGAGCTGTTTTTT.

A remark on this clone: The identical CDR3 is also encoded by other nucleotide sequences in the sample. This chain joins TRBV11-2 and TRBJ2-1; 9 bases are a match to TRBD1. Germline V gene lookup returns CDR1 SGHAT and CDR2 FQNNGV. The junction had 6 bases not matched to a gene; V was cut back by 5 bases and J by 4 bases. The CDR3 is 15 residues long. CDR3 bases: TGTGCCAGCAGCCCGGGACAGGGCCGGTACAATGAGCAGTTCTTC. This translates into CASSPGQGRYNEQFF.

This sequence joins TRBV10-2 and TRBJ1-2; D is undetermined. Deletions cut 6 bases from V and 7 bases from J, with 9 bases between. The CDR3 length is 11 residues. The V gene's germline CDR1 is WSHSY and CDR2 SAAADI. CDR3 protein: CASRDLLGYTF. The DNA for the CDR3 is TGCGCCAGCAGAGACCTCCTTGGCTACACCTTC.

This clone was counted once. The chain recombines TRBV29-1 with TRBJ1-2; D ambiguous. The CDR3 sequence is 13 residues long. Per germline, CDR1 SQVTM and CDR2 ANQGSEA. The germline V and J ends were trimmed by 3 bases and 8 bases, with 16 bases remaining between them. The CDR3 DNA reads TGCAGCGTTGATTTTGGCCAACGCCCGGGCTACACCTTC. It encodes CSVDFGQRPGYTF.

The chain recombines TRBV25-1 with TRBJ2-1, with 9 bases matching TRBD2. Unmatched junction bases numbered 4, after V lost 3 bases and J lost 4 bases. In germline, CDR1 is MGHDK, CDR2 SYGVNS. The CDR3 sequence is 15 residues long. The CDR3 region has the DNA TGTGCCAGCAGTGAGAGACTAGCGGTATACAATGAGCAGTTCTTC. As protein: CASSERLAVYNEQFF.

The chain combines TRBV19 with TRBJ1-1, with D possibly matching TRBD1 (5 bases). The CDR3 has 15 amino acids. Between the trimmed V and J ends, which lost 4 bases and 3 bases, there was a span of 15 bases. The germline CDR1 and CDR2 sequences are LNHDA and SQIVND (reference sequence). CDR3 sequence: CASSSPGRAYTEAFF. The CDR3 nucleotides read TGTGCCAGTAGTAGCCCGGGCAGGGCTTACACTGAAGCTTTCTTT.

This rearrangement joins TRBV4-1 to TRBJ2-5, with 10 bases fitting TRBD1. The J segment lost 5 bases and the V segment lost 6 bases, leaving 9 bases of the junction unmatched. Looked up from germline, CDR1 is MGHRA and CDR2 is YSYEKL. The length of the CDR3 is 15 residues. The CDR3 region is CASRSLGQGGETQYF. The CDR3 DNA reads TGCGCCAGCAGGAGTCTCGGACAGGGGGGGGAGACCCAGTACTTC.

The chain links TRBV7-9 to TRBJ1-2; 7 positions agree with TRBD1. Trimming removed 1 base from V and 6 bases from J; junction bases left unmatched: 2. The CDR3 is made up of 13 amino acids. Germline assignment: CDR1 SEHNR and CDR2 FQNEAQ (reference sequence). CDR3: CASSLGTGDGYTF. CDR3 sequence (DNA): TGTGCCAGCAGCTTAGGGACAGGCGATGGCTACACCTTC.

The V and J genes are TRBV2 and TRBJ2-5; TRBD1 matches at 11 bases. V shed 6 bases and J 1 base; nucleotides not matched to a gene: 4. CDR1 and CDR2 (germline): SNHLY, FYNNEI. The CDR3 is 15 amino acids. The CDR3 DNA reads TGTGCCAGCAGGGGGGACAGGGGGTTCCAAGAGACCCAGTACTTC. It encodes CASRGDRGFQETQYF.

The V call is TRBV27, the J call TRBJ1-4, with a possible D match to TRBD1 (6 bases). The CDR3 extends over 19 amino acids. The V end lost 6 bases, the J end lost 1 base, and 24 bases lay between the germline ends. Germline loops: CDR1 MNHEY, CDR2 SMNVEV (reference sequence). The CDR3 nucleotides read TGTGCCAGCAGCCCTCGGAGCAGGGGCCCCCCAAGAACTAATGAAAAACTGTTTTTT. Residues: CASSPRSRGPPRTNEKLFF.

The gene calls are TRBV7-6 and TRBJ2-1, with D possibly called TRBD1 or TRBD2 (5 bases each). This CDR3 region has 13 residues. From germline, CDR1 is SGHVS and CDR2 FNYEAQ. Trimming took 5 bases from V and 7 from J, leaving 12 bases between them. Here the CDR3 reads CASSDSGGNEQFF. The CDR3 region has the DNA TGTGCCAGCAGCGATAGTGGGGGTAATGAGCAGTTCTTC.

The rearrangement links TRBV7-9 to TRBJ2-5; 7 nucleotides agree with TRBD2. The CDR3 length is 16 residues. J gave up 4 bases and V 2 bases, and 10 bases lay outside the gene matches. Per the germline V gene, CDR1 is SEHNR and CDR2 is FQNEAQ (reference sequence). The CDR3 coding sequence is TGTGCCAGCAGCTTATTAGCGGGCAGCCCCGGAGAGACCCAGTACTTC. The encoded protein is CASSLLAGSPGETQYF.

The chain carries TRBV2 and TRBJ2-2; TRBD1 is a possible D gene (6 bases). The V and J ends lost 4 bases and 7 bases respectively, with 16 bases between them. Per germline, CDR1 SNHLY and CDR2 FYNNEI. This CDR3 is built from 15 residues. The CDR3 DNA sequence: TGTGCCAGCAGTGCCCCCGGGACAACGCACGGGGAGCTGTTTTTT. Amino acids: CASSAPGTTHGELFF.

The rearrangement uses TRBV15 and TRBJ2-7, with D perhaps matching TRBD1 or TRBD2 (5 bases each). The CDR3 is 15 amino acids. Germline-derived CDR1 and CDR2 are LNHNV and YYDKDF (reference sequence). Trimming cost V 0 bases and J 4 bases, with 13 bases left between them. The CDR3 here is CATSRERDGRYEQYF. Here the CDR3 DNA reads TGTGCCACCAGCAGAGAACGGGACGGGCGTTACGAGCAGTACTTC.

The chain uses TRBV29-1 and TRBJ1-1; 9 nucleotides align to TRBD1. With 7 bases clipped from V and 4 bases from J, the junction kept 7 bases outside the gene matches. The CDR3 consists of 13 residues. Germline V gives CDR1 SQVTM, CDR2 ANQGSEA. The CDR3 nucleotides read TGCAGCGGACTCCTGACAGGGGGCACTGAAGCTTTCTTT. It is translated as CSGLLTGGTEAFF. Full variable domain (missing parts from reference TRBV29-1 and TRBJ1-1): SAVISQKPSRDICQRGTSLTIQCQVDSQVTMMFWYRQQPGQSLTLIATANQGSEATYESGFVIDKFPISRPNLTFSTLTVSNMSPEDSSIYLCSGLLTGGTEAFFGQGTRLTVV.

This clone appeared a few times. The chain employs TRBV5-8 and TRBJ2-7; a possible D gene is TRBD2 (6 bases). Germline lookup yields CDR1 SGHTS and CDR2 YDEGEE. V was pared by 4 bases and J by 1 base, with 12 bases between. The CDR3 covers 14 residues. CDR3 in DNA: TGTGCCAGCAGCCCGGCGGCGGGGTCCTACGAGCAGTACTTC. It encodes CASSPAAGSYEQYF.

The V and J genes are TRBV4-1 and TRBJ2-3; 8 bases line up with TRBD2. The trim removed 4 bases at V and 6 bases at J, leaving 12 bases unmatched. This CDR3 spans 16 amino acids. CDR1 is MGHRA, CDR2 YSYEKL, per germline. The CDR3 coding sequence is TGCGCCAGCAGCCCCTCCGGGGGGGGCCGTTTGGATACGCAGTATTTT. The encoded protein is CASSPSGGGRLDTQYF.

V is TRBV28 and J is TRBJ2-5; 7 bases are a match to TRBD1. The trim removed 0 bases at V and 6 bases at J, leaving 7 bases unmatched. There are 15 residues in the CDR3. The germline gives CDR1 MDHEN, CDR2 SYDVKM. Here the CDR3 DNA reads TGTGCCAGCAGTTTATGGGGCCGGGACAGAAAGACCCAGTACTTC. Translated, it gives CASSLWGRDRKTQYF. Full variable domain (missing parts from reference TRBV28 and TRBJ2-5): DVKVTQSSRYLVKRTGEKVFLECVQDMDHENMFWYRQDPGLGLRLIYFSYDVKMKEKGDIPEGYSVSREKKERFSLILESASTNQTSMYLCASSLWGRDRKTQYFGPGTRLLVL.

The chain uses TRBV5-1 and TRBJ2-1, with D hard to call. V gave up 3 bases and J gave up 10 bases, with 8 bases separating them. The germline gives CDR1 SGHRS, CDR2 YFSETQ. The CDR3 runs to 11 residues. DNA for the CDR3: TGCGCCAGCAGCTACGACGTAGAGCAGTTCTTC. Its protein product is CASSYDVEQFF. The full variable domain, its missing parts supplied by reference TRBV5-1 and TRBJ2-1, is KAGVTQTPRYLIKTRGQQVTLSCSPISGHRSVSWYQQTPGQGLQFLFEYFSETQRNKGNFPGRFSGRQFSNSRSEMNVSTLELGDSALYLCASSYDVEQFFGPGTRLTVL.

This clone is a singleton in its sample. The chain recombines TRBV18 with TRBJ2-7, with 9 bases identical to TRBD1. J lost 1 base, V lost 2 bases, and 6 bases had no gene match. Per the germline V gene, CDR1 is KGHSH and CDR2 is LQKENI. The CDR3 length is 16 residues. The CDR3 sequence is CASSPDRGTRSYEQYF. CDR3 in DNA: TGTGCCAGCTCACCAGACAGGGGGACCAGGTCCTACGAGCAGTACTTC.

Only one count was recorded for this clone. V gene TRBV27 combines with J gene TRBJ2-2; D is unresolved. The V and J ends lost 3 bases and 4 bases respectively, with 9 bases between them. The CDR3 extends over 14 amino acids. Per the germline V gene, CDR1 is MNHEY and CDR2 is SMNVEV (reference sequence). The CDR3 bases are TGTGCCAGCAGTTTTTTGGGTAGCACCGGGGAGCTGTTTTTT. It is translated as CASSFLGSTGELFF.